This is a list of T cell receptor beta chains from one sample in a study of blood T cell repertoires in COVID-19. The repertoire was sequenced with immunoSEQ multiplex PCR; TCRdb's copy has only in-frame clones and lacks some. The data contain roughly 170,000 clones, about 85% of them seen just once; the ten biggest clones take up approximately 24%. The sample comprised peripheral blood. The origin of the receptors is a man aged 60-69 years with acute or convalescent COVID-19. Both conserved end residues are part of each CDR3. D genes are given only for firm matches.

d_call v_call cdr3_aa
TRBD2 TRBV7-9 CASSLAGATSGEQFF
. TRBV5-4 CASRSLGGGTEAFF
. TRBV6-4 CASSDSTGKRELFF
. TRBV12-3/TRBV12-4 CASSSLRGGYTF
. TRBV7-8 CASSSYRENYGYTF
TRBD1 TRBV19 CASSGGQGTEAFF
TRBD1 TRBV15 CAAIRNRGHQETQYF
TRBD1 TRBV18 CASSPRTGENTIYF
. TRBV3-1/TRBV3-2 CASSQRAAGLYGYTF
. TRBV6-1 CASSEAPGNSPLHF
TRBD2 TRBV24-1 CATSDPTGGNEQFF
TRBD1 TRBV6-5 CASSSPGQKGTGELFF
. TRBV20-1 CSASSDRRASGANVLTF
TRBD2 TRBV29-1 CRAHSGRAGNEQFF
. TRBV4-2 CASSHRGHTNTGELFF
TRBD1 TRBV24-1 CATSDSADRGTPNEKLFF
TRBD2 TRBV30 CAWKLPGLILGCISSGSTWWQFF
. TRBV19 CASSIVSGVGEKLFF
TRBD1 TRBV2 CASGTGYIEQYF
TRBD1 TRBV24-1 CATSDLPRDSSYNEQFF
TRBD1 TRBV7-9 CASSQTGGREKLFF
TRBD2 TRBV19 CASRGTSGTFNTQYF
TRBD1 TRBV5-6 CASSFGTGVYEQYF
. TRBV27 CASSFNGLAFSNKQFF
TRBD2 TRBV5-1 CASSWEAGGADTQYF
TRBD1 TRBV5-4 CASSFGQGYEKLFF
. TRBV3-1/TRBV3-2 CASSQEPTEVEKLFF
TRBD1 TRBV2 CASSPRTGGYTF
TRBD2 TRBV19 CASSAYLGTSVSTDTQYF
. TRBV6-5 CASRGDSPYNEQFF
. TRBV11-1 CASSPSFGGKNIQYF
. TRBV6-5 CASSSRVPRGYTF
TRBD1 TRBV7-2 CASSWGQTNTEAFF
. TRBV7-9 CASSLGLNEKLFF
TRBD1 TRBV7-3 CASSQGAGANVLTF
TRBD2 TRBV19 CASSSSPAGAADTQYF
TRBD1 TRBV4-1 CASSLGTGVDQPQHF
TRBD2 TRBV10-3 CAISGGGGEQYF
TRBD1 TRBV7-2 CASSPWTGVNSPLHF
TRBD2 TRBV5-1 CASFLADSNTGELFF
. TRBV12-1 CASITGEIPDTQYF
. TRBV3-1/TRBV3-2 CASSPGRPGSNQPQHF
TRBD1 TRBV29-1 CSVEDRDREANYGYTF
TRBD1 TRBV19 CASSSTGQGAKSDTQYF
. TRBV3-1/TRBV3-2 CASSQVPGQSYGYTF
TRBD1 TRBV5-1 CASSLGTGVNTEAFF
. TRBV27 CASSLGGPGDTQYF
. TRBV6-6 CASSLASGLDEQYF
. TRBV11-3 CASSFRPGEGNTIYF